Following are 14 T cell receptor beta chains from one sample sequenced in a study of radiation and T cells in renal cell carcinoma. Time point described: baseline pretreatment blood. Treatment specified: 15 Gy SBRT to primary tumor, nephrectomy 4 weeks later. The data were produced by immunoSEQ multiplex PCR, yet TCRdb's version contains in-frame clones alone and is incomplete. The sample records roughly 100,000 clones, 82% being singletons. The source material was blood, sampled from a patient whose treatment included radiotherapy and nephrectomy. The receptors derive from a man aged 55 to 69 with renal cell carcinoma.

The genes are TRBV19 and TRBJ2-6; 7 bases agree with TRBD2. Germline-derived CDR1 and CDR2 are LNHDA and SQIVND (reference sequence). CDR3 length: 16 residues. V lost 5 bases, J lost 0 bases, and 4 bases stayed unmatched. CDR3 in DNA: TGTGCCAGTAGTCGGGGAGGGGTCTCTGGGGCCAACGTCCTGACTTTC. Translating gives CASSRGGVSGANVLTF.

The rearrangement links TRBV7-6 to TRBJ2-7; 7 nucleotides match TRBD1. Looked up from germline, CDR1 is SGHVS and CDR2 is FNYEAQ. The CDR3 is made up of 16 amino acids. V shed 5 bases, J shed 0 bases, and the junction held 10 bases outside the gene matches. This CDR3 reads CASSDDTTGASYEQYF. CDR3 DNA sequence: TGTGCCAGCAGCGATGATACAACAGGGGCCTCCTACGAGCAGTACTTC.

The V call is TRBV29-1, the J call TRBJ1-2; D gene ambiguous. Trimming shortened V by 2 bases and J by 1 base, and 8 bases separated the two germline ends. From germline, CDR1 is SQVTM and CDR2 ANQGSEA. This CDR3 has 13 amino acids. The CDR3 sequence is CSVELTVNYGYTF. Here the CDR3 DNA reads TGCAGCGTTGAACTCACAGTTAACTATGGCTACACCTTC.

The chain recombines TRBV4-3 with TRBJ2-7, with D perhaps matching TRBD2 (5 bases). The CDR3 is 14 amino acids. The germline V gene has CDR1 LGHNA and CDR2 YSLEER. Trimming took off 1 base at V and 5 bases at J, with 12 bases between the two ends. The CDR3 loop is CASSQGGRGDEQYF. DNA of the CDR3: TGCGCCAGCAGCCAAGGAGGGCGTGGGGACGAGCAGTACTTC.

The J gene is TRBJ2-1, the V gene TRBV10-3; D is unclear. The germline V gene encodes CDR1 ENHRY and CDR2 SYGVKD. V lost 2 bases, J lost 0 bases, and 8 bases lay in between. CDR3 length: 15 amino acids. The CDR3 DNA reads TGTGCCATCAGTGAGAAGGACGGCTCCTACAATGAGCAGTTCTTC. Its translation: CAISEKDGSYNEQFF.

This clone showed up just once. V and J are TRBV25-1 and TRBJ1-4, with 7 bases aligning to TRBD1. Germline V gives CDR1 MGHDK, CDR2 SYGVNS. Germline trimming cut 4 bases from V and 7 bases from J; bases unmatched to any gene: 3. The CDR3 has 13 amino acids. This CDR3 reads CASSVYRGEKLFF. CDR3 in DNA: TGTGCCAGCAGTGTATACAGGGGTGAAAAACTGTTTTTT.

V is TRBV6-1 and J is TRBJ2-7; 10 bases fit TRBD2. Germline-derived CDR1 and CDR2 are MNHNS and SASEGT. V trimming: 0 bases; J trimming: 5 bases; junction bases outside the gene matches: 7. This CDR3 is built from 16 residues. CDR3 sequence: CASSEAMLAGAHEQYF. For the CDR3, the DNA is TGTGCCAGCAGTGAAGCGATGCTAGCGGGAGCCCACGAGCAGTACTTC.

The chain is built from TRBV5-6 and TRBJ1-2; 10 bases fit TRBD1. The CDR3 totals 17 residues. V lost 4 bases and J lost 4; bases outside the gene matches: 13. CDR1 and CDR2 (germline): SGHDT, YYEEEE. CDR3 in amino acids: CASSHYSTGGSIYGYTF. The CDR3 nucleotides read TGTGCCAGCAGCCATTACTCGACAGGGGGCAGCATCTATGGCTACACCTTC.

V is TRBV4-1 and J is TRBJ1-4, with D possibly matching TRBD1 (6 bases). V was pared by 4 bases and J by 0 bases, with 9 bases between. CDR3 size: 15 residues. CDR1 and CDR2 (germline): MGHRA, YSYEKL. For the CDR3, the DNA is TGCGCCAGCAGCCGGGGGCATGCAACTAATGAAAAACTGTTTTTT. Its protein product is CASSRGHATNEKLFF.

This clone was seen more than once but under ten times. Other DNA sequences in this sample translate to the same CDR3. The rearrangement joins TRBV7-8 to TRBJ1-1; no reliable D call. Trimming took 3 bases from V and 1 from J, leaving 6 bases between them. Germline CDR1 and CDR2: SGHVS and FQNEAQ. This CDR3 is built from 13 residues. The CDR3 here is CASSLGRNTEAFF. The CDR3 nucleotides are TGTGCCAGCAGCTTGGGCCGGAACACTGAAGCTTTCTTT.

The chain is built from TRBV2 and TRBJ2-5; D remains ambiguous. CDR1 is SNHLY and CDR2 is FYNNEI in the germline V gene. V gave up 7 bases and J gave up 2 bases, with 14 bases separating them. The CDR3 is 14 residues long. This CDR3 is CASTQRSRQETQYF. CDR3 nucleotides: TGTGCCAGCACTCAAAGGAGCCGTCAAGAGACCCAGTACTTC.

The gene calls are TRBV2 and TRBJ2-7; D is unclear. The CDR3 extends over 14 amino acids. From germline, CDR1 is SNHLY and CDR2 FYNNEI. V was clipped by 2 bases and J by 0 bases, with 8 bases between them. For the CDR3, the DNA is TGTGCCAGCAGTGAATTACCAGGCTCCTACGAGCAGTACTTC. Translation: CASSELPGSYEQYF.

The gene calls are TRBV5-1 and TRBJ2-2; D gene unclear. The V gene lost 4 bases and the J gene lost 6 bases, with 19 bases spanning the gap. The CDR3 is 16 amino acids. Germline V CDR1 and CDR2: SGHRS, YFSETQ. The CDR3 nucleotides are TGCGCCAGCAGCCCCGTACGTTATATAGACGCCGGGGAGCTGTTTTTT. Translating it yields CASSPVRYIDAGELFF.

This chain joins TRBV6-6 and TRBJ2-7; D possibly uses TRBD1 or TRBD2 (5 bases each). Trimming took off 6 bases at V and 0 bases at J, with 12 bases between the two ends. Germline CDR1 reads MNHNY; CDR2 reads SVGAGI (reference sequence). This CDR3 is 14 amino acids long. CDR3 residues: CASSSPGSSYEQYF. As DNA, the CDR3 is TGTGCCAGCAGCAGCCCAGGGAGCTCCTACGAGCAGTACTTC.